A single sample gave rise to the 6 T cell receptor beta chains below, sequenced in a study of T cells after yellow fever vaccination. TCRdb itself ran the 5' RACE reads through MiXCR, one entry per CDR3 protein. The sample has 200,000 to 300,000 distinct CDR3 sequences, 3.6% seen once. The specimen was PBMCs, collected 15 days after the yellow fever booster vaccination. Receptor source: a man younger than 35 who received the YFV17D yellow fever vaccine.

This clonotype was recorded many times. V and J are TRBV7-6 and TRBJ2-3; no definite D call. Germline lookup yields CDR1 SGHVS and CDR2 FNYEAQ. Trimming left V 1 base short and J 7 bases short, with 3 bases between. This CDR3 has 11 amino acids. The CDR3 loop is CASSLVNTQYF. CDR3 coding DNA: TGTGCCAGCAGCTTAGTTAATACGCAGTATTTT. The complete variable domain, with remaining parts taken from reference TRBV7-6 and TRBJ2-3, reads GAGVSQSPRYKVTKRGQDVALRCDPISGHVSLYWYRQALGQGPEFLTYFNYEAQQDKSGLPNDRFSAERPEGSISTLTIQRTEQRDSAMYRCASSLVNTQYFGPGTRLTVL.

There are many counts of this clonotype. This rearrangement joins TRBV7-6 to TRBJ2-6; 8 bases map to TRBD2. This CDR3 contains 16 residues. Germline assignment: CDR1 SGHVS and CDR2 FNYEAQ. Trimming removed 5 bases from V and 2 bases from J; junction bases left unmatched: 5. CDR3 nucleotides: TGTGCCAGCAGCCCCCGGGGGGGGGCTGGGGCCAACGTCCTGACTTTC. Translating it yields CASSPRGGAGANVLTF.

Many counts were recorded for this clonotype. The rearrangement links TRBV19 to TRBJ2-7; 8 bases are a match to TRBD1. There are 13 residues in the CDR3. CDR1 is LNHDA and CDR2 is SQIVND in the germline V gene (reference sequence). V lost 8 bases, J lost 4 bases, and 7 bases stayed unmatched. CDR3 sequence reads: CASGVRTGYEQYF. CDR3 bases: TGTGCCAGTGGGGTCAGGACAGGGTACGAGCAGTACTTC.

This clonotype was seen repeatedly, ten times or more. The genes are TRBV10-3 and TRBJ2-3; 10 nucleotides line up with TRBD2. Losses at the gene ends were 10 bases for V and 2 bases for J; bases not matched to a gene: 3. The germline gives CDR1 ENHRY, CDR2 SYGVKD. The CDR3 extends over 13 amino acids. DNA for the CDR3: TGTGCCAGTAGCGGGGGGCTCACAGATACGCAGTATTTT. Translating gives CASSGGLTDTQYF.

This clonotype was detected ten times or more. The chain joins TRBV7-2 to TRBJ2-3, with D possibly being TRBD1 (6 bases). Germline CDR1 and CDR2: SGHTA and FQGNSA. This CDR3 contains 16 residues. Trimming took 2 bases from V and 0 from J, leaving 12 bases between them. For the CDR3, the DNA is TGTGCCAGCAGCTTACGGCCCCAGGGGAGCACAGATACGCAGTATTTT. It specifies CASSLRPQGSTDTQYF.

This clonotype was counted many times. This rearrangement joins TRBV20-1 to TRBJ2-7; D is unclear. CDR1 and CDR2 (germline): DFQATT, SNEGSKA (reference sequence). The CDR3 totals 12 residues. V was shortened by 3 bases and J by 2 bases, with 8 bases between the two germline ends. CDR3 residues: CSARTLTYEQYF. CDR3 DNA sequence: TGCAGTGCTAGGACACTCACCTACGAGCAGTACTTC.